The 9 T cell receptor beta chains given below trace back to one sample, sequenced in a study of glioma-infiltrating T cells after dendritic cell vaccination. Some clones are missing from TCRdb's copy, which holds only in-frame ones; the method was immunoSEQ multiplex PCR. Among approximately 64,000 clones listed, approximately 78% were seen once. Sequencing was performed on blood, taken before dendritic cell vaccination. These receptor sequences come from a human donor with glioblastoma.

The chain couples TRBV19 to TRBJ2-7; 11 bases are shared with TRBD1. The CDR3 runs 14 residues. Germline-derived CDR1 and CDR2 are LNHDA and SQIVND (reference sequence). Trimming at V came to 6 bases and at J to 2 bases, leaving 3 bases not matched to a gene. CDR3: CASRLGQGAYEQYF. The CDR3 DNA reads as TGTGCCAGTAGATTGGGACAGGGGGCCTACGAGCAGTACTTC.

The J gene is TRBJ2-7, the V gene TRBV9; maybe TRBD1 (7 bases). Germline CDR1 SGDLS, CDR2 YYNGEE. V gave up 0 bases and J gave up 5 bases, with 18 bases separating them. This CDR3 has 16 amino acids. This chain's CDR3 is CASSVASDREAHEQYF. In DNA form, the CDR3 reads TGTGCCAGCAGCGTAGCAAGTGACAGGGAGGCCCACGAGCAGTACTTC.

The genes are TRBV1 and TRBJ1-5; the table calls TRBD1, which could not be checked here. TRBV1 is assigned pseudogene status. CDR3 size: 15 residues. CDR3: CTSSQPDRGNQPQHF. In DNA, the CDR3 is TGCACCAGCAGCCAACCCGACAGGGGGAATCAGCCCCAGCATTTT.

Notes on this clone: Other DNA sequences in this sample translate to the same CDR3. The chain links TRBV6-5 to TRBJ1-2, with a tentative D call TRBD1 (5 bases). CDR3 length: 16 residues. From germline, CDR1 is MNHEY and CDR2 SVGAGI. V shed 0 bases and J shed 2 bases, with 13 bases lying between them. CDR3 bases: TGTGCCAGCAGTTACTCCCCAGGGATGGGAAACTATGGCTACACCTTC. It yields the protein CASSYSPGMGNYGYTF.

The chain combines TRBV6-6 with TRBJ1-5, with 7 bases matching TRBD1. V lost 5 bases, J lost 5 bases, and 3 bases stayed unmatched. From germline, CDR1 is MNHNY and CDR2 SVGAGI (reference sequence). The CDR3 spans 13 residues. CDR3 amino acids: CASSLDRDQPQHF. The CDR3 nucleotides read TGTGCCAGCAGTCTAGACAGGGATCAGCCCCAGCATTTT.

This CDR3 reads CASSGRGTVANYGYTF. The DNA of the CDR3 is TGTGCCAGCAGTGGGAGAGGGACAGTTGCTAACTATGGCTACACCTTC. The rearrangement joins TRBV6-1 to TRBJ1-2; 7 bases match TRBD1. There are 16 residues in the CDR3. V lost 4 bases, J lost 0 bases, and 8 bases stayed unmatched. The germline gives CDR1 MNHNS, CDR2 SASEGT.

This chain uses TRBV27 with TRBJ2-7; D is unclear. V lost 1 base and J lost 4, with 17 bases in between. The CDR3 has 16 residues. CDR1 and CDR2 (germline): MNHEY, SMNVEV (reference sequence). This CDR3 reads CASSLYPSALGYEQYF. Here the CDR3 DNA reads TGTGCCAGCAGTTTATACCCATCCGCCCTCGGGTACGAGCAGTACTTC.

The chain links TRBV2 to TRBJ1-1, with TRBD1 matching over 7 bases. With 7 bases clipped from V and 7 bases from J, the junction kept 12 bases outside the gene matches. The CDR3 covers 14 residues. CDR1 is SNHLY, CDR2 FYNNEI, per germline. CDR3 region: CASIRDRVSDEAFF. Written as DNA, the CDR3 is TGTGCCAGCATTCGTGACAGGGTTAGTGATGAAGCTTTCTTT.

This rearrangement joins TRBV27 to TRBJ2-3; perhaps TRBD2 as D (6 bases). Germline values: CDR1 MNHEY, CDR2 SMNVEV (reference sequence). The CDR3 sequence is 14 residues long. Trimming took 1 base from V and 1 from J, leaving 6 bases between them. CDR3: CASSLWGGTDTQYF. CDR3 nucleotides: TGTGCCAGCAGTTTATGGGGGGGCACAGATACGCAGTATTTT.